One sample yielded the 24 T cell receptor beta chains listed below, sequenced in a study of PD-1 blockade in mismatch repair-deficient tumors. Sequenced by immunoSEQ multiplex PCR; TCRdb stores in-frame clones only, minus some. The sample includes approximately 22,000 clones, roughly 81% of them seen just once. The sample in question was peripheral blood, obtained 2 weeks after starting pembrolizumab. These receptors were taken from an adult with mismatch repair-deficient cancer.

This chain connects TRBV4-3 to TRBJ1-4; D ambiguous. CDR3 length: 16 amino acids. Trimming stripped 1 base from V and 2 bases from J, with 11 bases between. The germline CDR1 and CDR2 sequences are LGHNA and YSLEER. CDR3 coding DNA: TGCGCCAGCAGCCAAGGCGAGGTTGGGACTAATGAAAAACTGTTTTTT. Its translation: CASSQGEVGTNEKLFF.

This rearrangement joins TRBV4-3 to TRBJ2-2, with D possibly being TRBD1 (6 bases). Looked up from germline, CDR1 is LGHNA and CDR2 is YSLEER. The length of the CDR3 is 15 residues. Trimming pared 0 bases from V and 6 bases from J, leaving 11 bases between. The CDR3 sequence: CASSQEEQGSGELFF. The CDR3, as DNA: TGCGCCAGCAGCCAAGAGGAACAGGGTTCCGGGGAGCTGTTTTTT.

The gene calls are TRBV7-2 and TRBJ2-2; no definite D call. This CDR3 is built from 14 residues. Trimming removed 4 bases at V and 5 bases at J, with 11 bases between. CDR1 SGHTA and CDR2 FQGNSA come from the germline V gene. CDR3 nucleotide sequence: TGTGCCAGCAGCTACGACGCCAAGACCGGGGAGCTGTTTTTT. Translated: CASSYDAKTGELFF.

V gene TRBV6-1 combines with J gene TRBJ1-2; D is perhaps TRBD1 (6 bases). The germline CDR1 and CDR2 sequences are MNHNS and SASEGT. V was trimmed by 6 bases and J by 3 bases, leaving 14 bases between them. The CDR3 is 14 amino acids. The CDR3 reads CASRGGQIYYGYTF. The CDR3 DNA reads TGTGCCAGCAGGGGCGGACAGATTTACTATGGCTACACCTTC.

The DNA of the CDR3 is TGTGCCAGCAGTCCAGTGGGGGACAGGGGGCCCTACGAGCAGTACTTC. Protein product: CASSPVGDRGPYEQYF. The V call is TRBV27, the J call TRBJ2-7; 12 nucleotides match TRBD1. V gave up 5 bases and J gave up 2 bases; unmatched junction bases: 7. The CDR3 is made up of 16 amino acids. Looked up from germline, CDR1 is MNHEY and CDR2 is SMNVEV (reference sequence).

The chain uses TRBV29-1 and TRBJ2-1; maybe TRBD1 (7 bases). The CDR3 consists of 15 residues. The germline V and J ends were trimmed by 4 bases and 5 bases, with 18 bases remaining between them. CDR1 is SQVTM and CDR2 is ANQGSEA in the germline V gene. CDR3 nucleotide sequence: TGCAGCGTTGCCTATTCTTGGAGGGGGCACAATGAGCAGTTCTTC. Residues: CSVAYSWRGHNEQFF.

The V and J genes are TRBV4-1 and TRBJ2-3; 7 nucleotides match TRBD1. Germline CDR1 and CDR2: MGHRA and YSYEKL. J gave up 4 bases and V 2 bases, and 9 bases lay outside the gene matches. The CDR3 is made up of 16 amino acids. The CDR3 nucleotides read TGCGCCAGCAGCCAACTGACACAGGGGCCCTCAGATACGCAGTATTTT. It yields the protein CASSQLTQGPSDTQYF.

The chain uses TRBV27 and TRBJ1-2, with D perhaps matching TRBD1 (5 bases). The CDR3 consists of 13 residues. V lost 2 bases and J lost 4, with 8 bases in between. Germline CDR1 and CDR2: MNHEY and SMNVEV (reference sequence). CDR3 loop: CASSLGGSYGYTF. The CDR3 DNA is TGTGCCAGCAGTTTAGGGGGGAGCTATGGCTACACCTTC.

The gene calls are TRBV4-2 and TRBJ2-2, with D perhaps given as TRBD1 or TRBD2 (5 bases each). Per germline, CDR1 LGHNA and CDR2 YNFKEQ. There are 15 residues in the CDR3. Trimming took 0 bases from V and 5 from J, leaving 10 bases between them. CDR3 in amino acids: CASSQDDWGTGELFF. Written as DNA, the CDR3 is TGTGCCAGCAGCCAAGACGATTGGGGGACCGGGGAGCTGTTTTTT.

This rearrangement joins TRBV4-3 to TRBJ2-7; perhaps TRBD2 as D (6 bases). The CDR3 is 15 amino acids. The V gene lost 3 bases and the J gene lost 1 base, with 13 bases spanning the gap. From germline, CDR1 is LGHNA and CDR2 YSLEER. In nucleotides, the CDR3 is TGCGCCAGCAGCCACGAGCTGGGAGGTTCCTACGAGCAGTACTTC. Amino acids: CASSHELGGSYEQYF.

The V and J genes are TRBV19 and TRBJ2-1; D is unclear. With 5 bases removed from V and 4 bases from J, the gap between germline ends came to 9 bases. Germline V lookup: CDR1 LNHDA, CDR2 SQIVND (reference sequence). This CDR3 has 13 amino acids. The CDR3 protein is CASSYGMYNEQFF. In DNA form, the CDR3 reads TGTGCCAGTAGTTATGGGATGTACAATGAGCAGTTCTTC.

The gene calls are TRBV6-6 and TRBJ2-5, with TRBD1 identical over 10 bases. The CDR3 runs 16 residues. V was pared by 6 bases and J by 7 bases, with 14 bases of the junction left unmatched. Per the germline V gene, CDR1 is MNHNY and CDR2 is SVGAGI (reference sequence). CDR3 nucleotides: TGTGCCAGCAGACCCGGCCGGACAGGGGGACTTGGGACCCAGTACTTC. Translated, it gives CASRPGRTGGLGTQYF.

In nucleotides, the CDR3 is TGCGCCAGCAGCTCGGGACAGGGAGGCATCCTTGGCACAGATACGCAGTATTTT. This encodes CASSSGQGGILGTDTQYF. This chain joins TRBV5-1 and TRBJ2-3, with 9 bases lining up with TRBD1. With V trimmed by 3 bases and J by 1 base, 12 bases remained unmatched. The CDR3 is 18 amino acids. The germline V gene has CDR1 SGHRS and CDR2 YFSETQ.

This clone has just a few counts. The chain couples TRBV6-1 to TRBJ2-5; TRBD2 matches 12 bases. The V and J ends lost 2 bases and 2 bases, in that order; junction bases with no gene match: 0. The CDR3 loop spans 15 amino acids. Germline CDR1 and CDR2: MNHNS and SASEGT. The DNA of the CDR3 is TGTGCCAGCAGTGAACTAGCGGGAGGGCAAGAGACCCAGTACTTC. It specifies CASSELAGGQETQYF.

The V gene is TRBV4-3, the J gene TRBJ2-5; D is undetermined. Germline V CDR1 and CDR2: LGHNA, YSLEER. CDR3 length: 14 residues. Trimming took off 0 bases at V and 12 bases at J, with 17 bases between the two ends. The CDR3 region is CASSQDGDDMLKYF. CDR3 sequence (DNA): TGCGCCAGCAGCCAAGACGGCGACGACATGTTAAAGTACTTC.

The chain has TRBV6-1 and TRBJ2-7; perhaps TRBD1 as D (6 bases). The V and J ends lost 8 bases and 10 bases respectively, with 15 bases between them. The CDR3 sequence is 11 residues long. Germline CDR1 and CDR2: MNHNS and SASEGT. Here the CDR3 reads CASLLGGLQYF. Written as DNA, the CDR3 is TGTGCCAGCCTCCTTGGGGGCCTACAGTACTTC.

The chain has TRBV19 and TRBJ1-3, with D hard to call. V was shortened by 6 bases and J by 2 bases, with 8 bases between the two germline ends. The CDR3 length is 13 residues. CDR1 is LNHDA and CDR2 is SQIVND in the germline V gene (reference sequence). The CDR3 loop reads CASSQRPGNTIYF. The CDR3 DNA reads TGTGCCAGTAGCCAACGCCCTGGAAACACCATATATTTT.

This sequence joins TRBV2 and TRBJ2-2; TRBD1 aligns across 9 bases. Germline CDR1 reads SNHLY; CDR2 reads FYNNEI. Trimming took 1 base from V and 6 from J; bases not matched to a gene: 3. The CDR3 sequence is 15 residues long. CDR3 amino acids: CASSEVRQGAGELFF. CDR3 DNA: TGTGCCAGCAGTGAAGTGCGACAGGGGGCCGGGGAGCTGTTTTTT.

This clone occurred a few times. The chain combines TRBV4-1 with TRBJ2-5, with 9 bases that match TRBD2. The CDR3 extends over 21 amino acids. Trimming took 2 bases from V and 5 from J; bases not matched to a gene: 24. Germline V gene lookup returns CDR1 MGHRA and CDR2 YSYEKL. Written as DNA, the CDR3 is TGCGCCAGCAGCCAATTCCGGACAGGTCGAACGGATAGCGGGAGCGGGGAGACCCAGTACTTC. This translates into CASSQFRTGRTDSGSGETQYF.

This clone came up once. In DNA, the CDR3 is TGTGCCTGGAGTATCTGGACTAGCGGGAGGAGGGAGAACATTCAGTACTTC. It translates to CAWSIWTSGRRENIQYF. This sequence joins TRBV30 and TRBJ2-4; 14 positions agree with TRBD2. The CDR3 contains 17 residues. Unmatched junction bases numbered 10, after V lost 2 bases and J lost 7 bases. Germline V CDR1 and CDR2: GTSNPN, SVGIG (reference sequence).

This sequence joins TRBV18 and TRBJ1-3; TRBD1 is a possible D gene (5 bases). The CDR3 contains 14 residues. Germline V gene data show CDR1 as KGHSH and CDR2 as LQKENI. V gave up 3 bases and J gave up 4 bases, with 10 bases separating them. CDR3 DNA sequence: TGTGCCAGCTCACCCACCAGGGCGGGAAACACCATATATTTT. Translation gives CASSPTRAGNTIYF.

This sequence joins TRBV28 and TRBJ2-7; 10 bases line up with TRBD1. Trimming cost V 6 bases and J 5 bases; bases outside gene matches: 10. The CDR3 consists of 15 residues. Germline CDR1 is MDHEN and CDR2 is SYDVKM. CDR3: CASSPTDRGLNEQYF. CDR3 bases: TGTGCCAGCAGCCCGACCGACAGGGGGCTCAACGAGCAGTACTTC.

The chain combines TRBV27 with TRBJ2-7; D possibly corresponds to TRBD1 (5 bases). The CDR3 contains 12 residues. Germline CDR1 and CDR2: MNHEY and SMNVEV (reference sequence). Trimming cost V 6 bases and J 5 bases, with 11 bases left between them. The CDR3 DNA follows: TGTGCCAGCAGCCAGGGCCGCGACGAGCAGTACTTC. The encoded protein is CASSQGRDEQYF.

J is TRBJ2-3 and V is TRBV10-3; D ambiguous. V dropped 4 bases and J dropped 3 bases, with 17 bases sitting between them. The CDR3 runs 16 residues. The germline V gene encodes CDR1 ENHRY and CDR2 SYGVKD. The CDR3, as DNA: TGTGCCATCAGTGGTCCCCAGGCCGAAGCAACAGATACGCAGTATTTT. This gives the protein CAISGPQAEATDTQYF.